This entry lists 11 T cell receptor beta chains sequenced from one sample in a study of blood T cell repertoires in COVID-19. Profiling relied on immunoSEQ multiplex PCR, and the TCRdb table lists in-frame clones only, not all of them. The table has roughly 380,000 clones, about 92% seen once; the top ten hold 3.9%. Sequencing was done on a sample of peripheral blood. Receptors originate from a woman in her sixties with COVID-19, enrolled during active disease.

In nucleotides, the CDR3 is TGTGCCAGCAGTTTACAGGGGTATAGCAATCAGCCCCAGCATTTT. Translating gives CASSLQGYSNQPQHF. The chain has TRBV7-8 and TRBJ1-5; 7 bases align to TRBD1. CDR1 and CDR2 from the germline V gene are SGHVS and FQNEAQ. The CDR3 runs to 15 residues. The J segment lost 0 bases and the V segment lost 6 bases, leaving 5 bases of the junction unmatched.

The chain joins TRBV19 to TRBJ1-5; maybe TRBD1 (5 bases). Germline V lookup: CDR1 LNHDA, CDR2 SQIVND (reference sequence). Deletions cut 7 bases from V and 1 base from J, with 17 bases between. CDR3 length: 16 amino acids. The DNA of the CDR3 is TGTGCCAGTACCGAAACCAGGGCCCCGAGCAATCAGCCCCAGCATTTT. Its translation is CASTETRAPSNQPQHF.

In its sample, this clone was seen a few times. The chain recombines TRBV6-2 or TRBV6-3 with TRBJ1-5; the D gene is possibly TRBD1 (6 bases). Trimming took off 5 bases at V and 7 bases at J, with 12 bases between the two ends. The CDR3 loop spans 13 amino acids. Germline CDR1 reads MNHEY; CDR2 reads SVGEGT. As DNA, the CDR3 is TGTGCCAGCAGTATGACAGGACAGCAGCCCCAGCATTTT. Its protein is CASSMTGQQPQHF.

J is TRBJ2-7 and V is TRBV10-3, with 9 nucleotides matching TRBD1. Germline assignment: CDR1 ENHRY and CDR2 SYGVKD. CDR3 length equals 14 residues. Trimming cost V 10 bases and J 1 base; bases outside gene matches: 8. CDR3 protein: CASAAGTGSYEQYF. Here the CDR3 DNA reads TGTGCCAGCGCTGCCGGGACAGGGTCCTACGAGCAGTACTTC.

This clone has just one count. The gene calls are TRBV7-2 and TRBJ2-5; D gene uncertain. CDR1 and CDR2 from the germline V gene are SGHTA and FQGNSA. Trimming left V 0 bases short and J 2 bases short, with 10 bases between. The CDR3 spans 15 residues. The CDR3 spells CASSLAPTPQETQYF. The DNA of the CDR3 is TGTGCCAGCAGCTTAGCTCCTACTCCGCAAGAGACCCAGTACTTC.

The V and J genes are TRBV20-1 and TRBJ1-1; maybe TRBD1 (5 bases). There are 11 residues in the CDR3. Germline loops: CDR1 DFQATT, CDR2 SNEGSKA (reference sequence). Trimming removed 6 bases from V and 3 bases from J, with 8 bases in between. The CDR3 loop reads CSAGGDTEAFF. Written as DNA, the CDR3 is TGCAGTGCGGGGGGGGACACTGAAGCTTTCTTT.

V usage is TRBV6-6 and J usage is TRBJ1-5; TRBD1 matches at 8 bases. The CDR3 runs to 13 residues. Germline V gene data show CDR1 as MNHNY and CDR2 as SVGAGI (reference sequence). Unmatched junction bases numbered 0, after V lost 2 bases and J lost 6 bases. Written as DNA, the CDR3 is TGTGCCAGCAGTTACGGACAGGGTCAGCCCCAGCATTTT. Protein: CASSYGQGQPQHF.

The V call is TRBV3-1 (or the pseudogene TRBV3-2), the J call TRBJ1-2, with 7 bases lining up with TRBD1. V trimming: 4 bases; J trimming: 4 bases; junction bases outside the gene matches: 9. The CDR3 is made up of 15 amino acids. Germline V lookup: CDR1 LGHDT, CDR2 YNNKEL (reference sequence). CDR3 residues: CASSRQGQLFYGYTF. The CDR3 DNA sequence: TGTGCCAGCAGCCGGCAGGGACAGCTGTTCTATGGCTACACCTTC.

J is TRBJ1-1 and V is TRBV5-1; tentatively, D is TRBD1 (6 bases). The CDR3 is 15 residues long. Trimming shortened V by 1 base and J by 1 base, and 11 bases separated the two germline ends. Germline V gene sequence: CDR1 SGHRS, CDR2 YFSETQ. The chain's CDR3 is CASSLNVGGNTEAFF. The CDR3 nucleotides are TGCGCCAGCAGCTTGAATGTAGGGGGGAACACTGAAGCTTTCTTT.

The V call is TRBV5-5, the J call TRBJ2-1; D remains unclear. Trimming cost V 0 bases and J 6 bases, with 13 bases left between them. CDR1 is SGHKS, CDR2 YYEKEE, per germline (reference sequence). The CDR3 is made up of 15 amino acids. CDR3 sequence: CASSLALLVGNEQFF. CDR3 bases: TGTGCCAGCAGCTTGGCCTTGCTAGTAGGCAATGAGCAGTTCTTC.

This chain joins TRBV7-9 and TRBJ2-3; D ambiguous. The CDR3 runs to 10 residues. In germline, CDR1 is SEHNR, CDR2 FQNEAQ (reference sequence). The ends were cut back, 6 bases at V and 7 bases at J, with 5 bases in the middle. CDR3 in amino acids: CASSTNTQYF. The CDR3 DNA is TGTGCCAGCAGTACTAATACGCAGTATTTT.